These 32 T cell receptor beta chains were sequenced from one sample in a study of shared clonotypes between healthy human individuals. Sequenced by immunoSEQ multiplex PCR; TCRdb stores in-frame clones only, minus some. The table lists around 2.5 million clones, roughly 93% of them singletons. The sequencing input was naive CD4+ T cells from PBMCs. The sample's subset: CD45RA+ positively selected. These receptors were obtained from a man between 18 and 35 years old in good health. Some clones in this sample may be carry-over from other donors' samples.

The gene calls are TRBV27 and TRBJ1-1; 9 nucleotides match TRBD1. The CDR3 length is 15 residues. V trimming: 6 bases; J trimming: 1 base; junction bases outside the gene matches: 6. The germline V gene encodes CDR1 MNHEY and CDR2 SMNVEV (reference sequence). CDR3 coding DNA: TGTGCCAGCAGCGGGACAGGGACCCCGAACACTGAAGCTTTCTTT. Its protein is CASSGTGTPNTEAFF.

CDR3 loop: CASSYSSQPYNEQFF. The CDR3 DNA sequence: TGTGCCAGCAGTTACTCGTCGCAGCCATACAATGAGCAGTTCTTC. This sequence joins TRBV6-5 and TRBJ2-1; D unclear. Germline V lookup: CDR1 MNHEY, CDR2 SVGAGI. Trimming stripped 0 bases from V and 4 bases from J, with 10 bases between. The CDR3 is made up of 15 amino acids.

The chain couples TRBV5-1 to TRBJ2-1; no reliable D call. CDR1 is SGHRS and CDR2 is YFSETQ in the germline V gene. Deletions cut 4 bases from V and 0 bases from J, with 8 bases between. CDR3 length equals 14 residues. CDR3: CASSASSSYNEQFF. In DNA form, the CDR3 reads TGCGCCAGCAGCGCCTCGAGCTCCTACAATGAGCAGTTCTTC. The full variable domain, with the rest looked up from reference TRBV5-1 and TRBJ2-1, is KAGVTQTPRYLIKTRGQQVTLSCSPISGHRSVSWYQQTPGQGLQFLFEYFSETQRNKGNFPGRFSGRQFSNSRSEMNVSTLELGDSALYLCASSASSSYNEQFFGPGTRLTVL.

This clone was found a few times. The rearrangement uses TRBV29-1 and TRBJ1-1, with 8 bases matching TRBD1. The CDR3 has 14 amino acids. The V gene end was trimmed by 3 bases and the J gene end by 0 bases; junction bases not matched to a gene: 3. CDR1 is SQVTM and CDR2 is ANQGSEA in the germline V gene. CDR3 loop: CSVEDRALNTEAFF. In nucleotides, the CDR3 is TGCAGCGTTGAGGACAGGGCCCTGAACACTGAAGCTTTCTTT. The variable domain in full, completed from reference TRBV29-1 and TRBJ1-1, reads SAVISQKPSRDICQRGTSLTIQCQVDSQVTMMFWYRQQPGQSLTLIATANQGSEATYESGFVIDKFPISRPNLTFSTLTVSNMSPEDSSIYLCSVEDRALNTEAFFGQGTRLTVV.

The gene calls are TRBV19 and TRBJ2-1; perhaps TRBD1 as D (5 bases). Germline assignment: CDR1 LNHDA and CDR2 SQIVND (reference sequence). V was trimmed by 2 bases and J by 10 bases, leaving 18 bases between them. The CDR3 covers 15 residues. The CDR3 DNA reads TGTGCCAGTAGTATATGGGGCAGGGCTGGGCGAGAGCAGTTCTTC. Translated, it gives CASSIWGRAGREQFF.

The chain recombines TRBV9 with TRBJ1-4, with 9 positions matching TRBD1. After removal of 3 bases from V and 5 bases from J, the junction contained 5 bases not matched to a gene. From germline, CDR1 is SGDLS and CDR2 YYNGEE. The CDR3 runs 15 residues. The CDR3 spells CASSERTGANEKLFF. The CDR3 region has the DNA TGTGCCAGCAGCGAGCGGACAGGGGCAAATGAAAAACTGTTTTTT.

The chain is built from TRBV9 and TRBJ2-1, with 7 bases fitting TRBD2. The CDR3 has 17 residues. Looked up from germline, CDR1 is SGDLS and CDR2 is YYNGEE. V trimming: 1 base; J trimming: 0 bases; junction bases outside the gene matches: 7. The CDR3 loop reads CASSVTTSESSYNEQFF. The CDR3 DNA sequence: TGTGCCAGCAGCGTAACTACTAGCGAGAGCTCCTACAATGAGCAGTTCTTC. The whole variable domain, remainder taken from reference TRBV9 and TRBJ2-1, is DSGVTQTPKHLITATGQRVTLRCSPRSGDLSVYWYQQSLDQGLQFLIQYYNGEERAKGNILERFSAQQFPDLHSELNLSSLELGDSALYFCASSVTTSESSYNEQFFGPGTRLTVL.

Written as DNA, the CDR3 is TGTGCCAGCAGCCCCTGGGGGCCAACTGAAGCTTTCTTT. Translating gives CASSPWGPTEAFF. The V gene is TRBV7-2, the J gene TRBJ1-1; weak D call: TRBD1 (6 bases). V was clipped by 5 bases and J by 5 bases, with 12 bases between them. The V gene's germline CDR1 is SGHTA and CDR2 FQGNSA. CDR3 length equals 13 residues.

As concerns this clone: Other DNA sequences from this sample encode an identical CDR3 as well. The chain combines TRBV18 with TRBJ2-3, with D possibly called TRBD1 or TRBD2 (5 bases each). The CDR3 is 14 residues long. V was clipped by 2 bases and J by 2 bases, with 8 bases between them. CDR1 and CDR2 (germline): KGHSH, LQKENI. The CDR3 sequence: CASSPGGATDTQYF. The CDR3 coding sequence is TGTGCCAGCTCACCAGGGGGAGCCACAGATACGCAGTATTTT.

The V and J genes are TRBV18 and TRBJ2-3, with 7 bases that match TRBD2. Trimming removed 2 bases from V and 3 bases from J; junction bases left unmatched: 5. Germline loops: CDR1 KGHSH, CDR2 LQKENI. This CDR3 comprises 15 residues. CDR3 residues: CASSPKRDGTDTQYF. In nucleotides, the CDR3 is TGTGCCAGCTCACCAAAGCGGGACGGGACAGATACGCAGTATTTT.

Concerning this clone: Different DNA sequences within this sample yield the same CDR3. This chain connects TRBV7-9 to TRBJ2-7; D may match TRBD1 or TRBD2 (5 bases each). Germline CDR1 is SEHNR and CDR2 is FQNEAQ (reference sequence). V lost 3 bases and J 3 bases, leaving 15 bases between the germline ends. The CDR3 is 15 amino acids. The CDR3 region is CASSLGQGRYYEQYF. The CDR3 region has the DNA TGTGCCAGCAGCTTGGGTCAGGGACGATACTACGAGCAGTACTTC.

The CDR3 sequence: CASSEVGTGLTGELFF. The CDR3 nucleotides read TGTGCCAGCAGTGAAGTAGGGACAGGGCTCACCGGGGAGCTGTTTTTT. The chain carries TRBV6-1 and TRBJ2-2; 9 bases align to TRBD1. The CDR3 is 16 amino acids. Germline V CDR1 and CDR2: MNHNS, SASEGT. The V and J ends lost 1 base and 4 bases, in that order; junction bases with no gene match: 4.

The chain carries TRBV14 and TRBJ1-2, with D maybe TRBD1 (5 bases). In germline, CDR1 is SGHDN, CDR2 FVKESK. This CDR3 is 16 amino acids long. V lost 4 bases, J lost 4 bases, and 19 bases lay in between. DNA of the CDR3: TGTGCCAGCAGCCCGATTAGAGGGACGGAAGGCTATGGCTACACCTTC. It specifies CASSPIRGTEGYGYTF.

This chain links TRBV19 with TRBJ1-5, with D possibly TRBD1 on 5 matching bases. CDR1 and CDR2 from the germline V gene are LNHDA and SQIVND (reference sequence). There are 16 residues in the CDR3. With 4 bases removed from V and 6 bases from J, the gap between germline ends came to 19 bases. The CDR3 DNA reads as TGTGCCAGTAGTAATGCCCCAGGGAGGGGCACTCAGCCCCAGCATTTT. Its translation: CASSNAPGRGTQPQHF.

The CDR3 here is CAISPEGTDTQYF. DNA of the CDR3: TGTGCCATCAGCCCGGAGGGTACAGATACGCAGTATTTT. This sequence joins TRBV10-3 and TRBJ2-3, with D maybe TRBD2 (6 bases). Trimming took off 6 bases at V and 3 bases at J, with 10 bases between the two ends. The germline CDR1 and CDR2 sequences are ENHRY and SYGVKD. This CDR3 region has 13 residues.

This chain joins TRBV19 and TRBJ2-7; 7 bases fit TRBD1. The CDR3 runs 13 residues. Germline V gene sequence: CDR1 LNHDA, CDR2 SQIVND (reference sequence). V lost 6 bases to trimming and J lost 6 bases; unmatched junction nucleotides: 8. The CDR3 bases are TGTGCCAGTAGCACCGACAGGGATCGCGAGCAGTACTTC. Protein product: CASSTDRDREQYF. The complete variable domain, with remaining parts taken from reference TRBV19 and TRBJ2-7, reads DGGITQSPKYLFRKEGQNVTLSCEQNLNHDAMYWYRQDPGQGLRLIYYSQIVNDFQKGDIAEGYSVSREKKESFPLTVTSAQKNPTAFYLCASSTDRDREQYFGPGTRLTVT.

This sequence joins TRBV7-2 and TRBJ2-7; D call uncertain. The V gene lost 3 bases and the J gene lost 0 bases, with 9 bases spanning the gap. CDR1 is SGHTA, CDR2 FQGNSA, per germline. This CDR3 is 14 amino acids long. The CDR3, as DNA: TGTGCCAGCAGCTTTTCCGTGTCCTCCTACGAGCAGTACTTC. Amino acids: CASSFSVSSYEQYF.

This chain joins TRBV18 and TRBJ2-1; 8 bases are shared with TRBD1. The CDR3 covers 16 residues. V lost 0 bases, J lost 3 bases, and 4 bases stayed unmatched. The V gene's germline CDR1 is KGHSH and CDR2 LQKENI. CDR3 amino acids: CASSPPAGTGYNEQFF. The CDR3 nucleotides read TGTGCCAGCTCACCACCGGCCGGGACAGGCTACAATGAGCAGTTCTTC. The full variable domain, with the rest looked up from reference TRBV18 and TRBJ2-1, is NAGVMQNPRHLVRRRGQEARLRCSPMKGHSHVYWYRQLPEEGLKFMVYLQKENIIDESGMPKERFSAEFPKEGPSILRIQQVVRGDSAAYFCASSPPAGTGYNEQFFGPGTRLTVL.

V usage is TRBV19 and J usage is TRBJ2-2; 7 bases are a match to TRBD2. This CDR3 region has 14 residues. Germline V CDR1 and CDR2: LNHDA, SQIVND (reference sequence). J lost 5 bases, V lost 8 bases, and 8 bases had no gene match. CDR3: CASLPAGVTGELFF. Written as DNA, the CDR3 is TGTGCCAGTCTACCTGCGGGAGTTACCGGGGAGCTGTTTTTT.

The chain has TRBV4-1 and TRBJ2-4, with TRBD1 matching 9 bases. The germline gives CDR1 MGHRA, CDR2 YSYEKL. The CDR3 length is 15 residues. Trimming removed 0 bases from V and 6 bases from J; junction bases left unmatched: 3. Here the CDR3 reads CASSQETGQGNIQYF. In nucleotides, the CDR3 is TGCGCCAGCAGCCAAGAGACGGGACAGGGAAACATTCAGTACTTC.

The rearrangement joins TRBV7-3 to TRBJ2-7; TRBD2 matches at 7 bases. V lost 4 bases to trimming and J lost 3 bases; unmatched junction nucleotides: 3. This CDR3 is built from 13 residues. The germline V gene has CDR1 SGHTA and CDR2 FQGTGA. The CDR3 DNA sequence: TGTGCCAGCAGCTCTTCGGGGGGCTACGAGCAGTACTTC. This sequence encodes CASSSSGGYEQYF.

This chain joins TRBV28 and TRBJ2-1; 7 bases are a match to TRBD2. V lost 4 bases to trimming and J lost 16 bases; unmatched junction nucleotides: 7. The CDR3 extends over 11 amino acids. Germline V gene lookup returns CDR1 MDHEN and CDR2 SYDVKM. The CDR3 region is CASSSSGNKFF. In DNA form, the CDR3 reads TGTGCCAGCAGTTCCAGCGGGAATAAATTCTTC.

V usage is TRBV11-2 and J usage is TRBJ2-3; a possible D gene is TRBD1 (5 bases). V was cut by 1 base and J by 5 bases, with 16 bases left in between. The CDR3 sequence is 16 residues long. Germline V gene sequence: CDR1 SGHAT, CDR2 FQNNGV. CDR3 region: CASSLGLGPQVDTQYF. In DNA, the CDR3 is TGTGCCAGCAGCTTAGGTTTGGGGCCCCAAGTAGATACGCAGTATTTT.

The CDR3 nucleotides read TGTGCCAGCAGCTTAACGGCGGGCCCCACCGGGGAGCTGTTTTTT. It translates to CASSLTAGPTGELFF. The chain couples TRBV7-3 to TRBJ2-2; D might be TRBD2 (5 bases). CDR1 SGHTA and CDR2 FQGTGA come from the germline V gene. The ends were cut back, 0 bases at V and 4 bases at J, with 9 bases in the middle. The CDR3 is 15 amino acids.

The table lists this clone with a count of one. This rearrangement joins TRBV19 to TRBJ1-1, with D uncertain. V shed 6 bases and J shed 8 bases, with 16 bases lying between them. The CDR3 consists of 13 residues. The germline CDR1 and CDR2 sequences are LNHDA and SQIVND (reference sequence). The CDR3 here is CASRGNGLREAFF. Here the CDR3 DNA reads TGTGCCAGTAGAGGAAACGGACTGCGAGAAGCTTTCTTT. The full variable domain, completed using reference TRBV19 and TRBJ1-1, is DGGITQSPKYLFRKEGQNVTLSCEQNLNHDAMYWYRQDPGQGLRLIYYSQIVNDFQKGDIAEGYSVSREKKESFPLTVTSAQKNPTAFYLCASRGNGLREAFFGQGTRLTVV.

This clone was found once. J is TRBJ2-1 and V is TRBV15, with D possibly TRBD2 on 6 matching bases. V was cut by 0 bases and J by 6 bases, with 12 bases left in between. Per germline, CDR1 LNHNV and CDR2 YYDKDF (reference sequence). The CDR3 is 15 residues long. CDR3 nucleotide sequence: TGTGCCACCAGCAGAGATAAGGGACTGGGCAATGAGCAGTTCTTC. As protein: CATSRDKGLGNEQFF. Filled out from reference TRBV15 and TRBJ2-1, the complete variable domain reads DAMVIQNPRYQVTQFGKPVTLSCSQTLNHNVMYWYQQKSSQAPKLLFHYYDKDFNNEADTPDNFQSRRPNTSFCFLDIRSPGLGDTAMYLCATSRDKGLGNEQFFGPGTRLTVL.

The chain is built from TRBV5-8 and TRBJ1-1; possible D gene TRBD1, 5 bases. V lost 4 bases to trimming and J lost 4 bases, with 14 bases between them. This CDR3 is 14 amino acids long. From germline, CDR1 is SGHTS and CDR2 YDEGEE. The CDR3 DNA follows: TGTGCCAGCAGCCCGGGGCATGCCTTCACTGAAGCTTTCTTT. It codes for CASSPGHAFTEAFF.

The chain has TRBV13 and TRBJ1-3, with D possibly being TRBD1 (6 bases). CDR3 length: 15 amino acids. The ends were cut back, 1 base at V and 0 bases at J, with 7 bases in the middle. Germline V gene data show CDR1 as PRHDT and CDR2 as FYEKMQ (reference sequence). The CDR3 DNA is TGTGCCAGCAGCTTAGTGACAGGCTCTGGAAACACCATATATTTT. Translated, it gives CASSLVTGSGNTIYF.

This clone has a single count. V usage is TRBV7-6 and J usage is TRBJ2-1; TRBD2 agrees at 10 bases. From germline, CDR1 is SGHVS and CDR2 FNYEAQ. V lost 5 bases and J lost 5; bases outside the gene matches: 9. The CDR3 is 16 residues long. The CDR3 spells CASSPLRTSGNNEQFF. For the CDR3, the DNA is TGTGCCAGCAGCCCCCTAAGGACTAGCGGAAACAATGAGCAGTTCTTC.

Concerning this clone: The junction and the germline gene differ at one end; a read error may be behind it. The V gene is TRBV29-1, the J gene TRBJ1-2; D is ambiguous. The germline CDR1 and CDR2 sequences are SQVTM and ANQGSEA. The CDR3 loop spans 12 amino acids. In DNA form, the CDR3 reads TGCAGCGTTGTGACCCGCAGTTTTCTGTGGGACTTC. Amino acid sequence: CSVVTRSFLWDF.

CDR3 loop: CAWSVSRRTHSGANVLTF. DNA for the CDR3: TGTGCCTGGAGTGTATCTAGACGGACCCACTCTGGGGCCAACGTCCTGACTTTC. The V gene is TRBV30, the J gene TRBJ2-6; D is unclear. Per the germline V gene, CDR1 is GTSNPN and CDR2 is SVGIG (reference sequence). CDR3 length: 18 amino acids. V lost 0 bases, J lost 0 bases, and 15 bases lay in between.

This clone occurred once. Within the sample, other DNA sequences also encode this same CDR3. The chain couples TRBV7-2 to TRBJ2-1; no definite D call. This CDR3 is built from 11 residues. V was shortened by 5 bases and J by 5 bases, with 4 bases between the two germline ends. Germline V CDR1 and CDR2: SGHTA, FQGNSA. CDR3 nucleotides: TGTGCCAGCAGCCTCGACAATGAGCAGTTCTTC. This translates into CASSLDNEQFF.